This T cell receptor (beta chain) was retrieved from a study of shared clonotypes between healthy human individuals (dated by TCRdb to about 2020). Broadly, across the study: The cohort included a few men and two women between 18 and 49 years of age. For each donor, CD4 naive and CD4 memory were each run on three plates, CD8 naive on two plates, and CD8 memory on one plate. Blood TCR repertoires of five healthy adults were deeply sequenced to estimate repertoire size and the extent of clonotype sharing between individuals. Different laboratories and diverse techniques were used to prepare libraries and sequence TCR repertoires, to increase sequencing depth and limit assay-specific biases. Each donor's leukapheresis produced roughly between roughly 0.85 and 9.5 billion PBMCs.

The donors were healthy, HIV-negative adults who had no recently reported acute infections or vaccinations. Only Caucasian adults living in Nashville, Tennessee, USA were represented among the donors. CD4+ T cells were enriched by magnetic negative selection; naive cells were then positively selected on CD45RA, and the negative fraction formed the memory subset. Blood was obtained by leukapheresis, after which PBMCs were separated by Ficoll-Histopaque density gradient centrifugation and cryopreserved in liquid nitrogen vapor phase. Purity and quantity of every magnetically sorted T cell population were checked by analytical flow cytometry. Each sorted fraction had its genomic DNA isolated and then quantified by UV absorbance on a Nanodrop 2000c. Overall study results and their limits: Compared with non-shared clonotypes, clonotypes shared by all four sorted-subset donors had higher generation probabilities. Because the study included only a small number of donors, the genetic and exposure-history diversity represented was limited. Estimated clonotype richness was generally larger for naive than for memory subsets. When a handful of donors were compared, the shared fraction of clonotypes was about 5.2% for naive CD4, about 4% for naive CD8, 2.3% for memory CD4, and approximately 0.4% for memory CD8. Sampling was restricted to blood, and TCR repertoires in tissue are likely to differ from TCR repertoires in blood. Pairwise subsampling led to the expectation that sequencing depth would affect the degree of clonotype sharing among donors. Rarefaction of sorted-subset datasets indicated incomplete sequencing despite the large sequencing depth.

From the cysteine through the phenylalanine, the CDR3 covers 15 amino acids. Of all the DNA, just the CDR3 is kept, 45 bases in frame from base 1. The germline V gene (reference sequence) specifies SGHKS as CDR1 and YYEKEE as CDR2. V is clipped by 2 bases and J by 5 bases, and the sequence between their germline boundaries is 16 bases long. As to this clone: What antigen it recognizes has not been identified. No base qualities exist here, and no much larger clone lies one base off it.

Using the deep immunoSEQ assay, multiplex PCR amplified TCR CDR3 regions from genomic DNA. Extracted genomic DNA from each cell subset was distributed evenly across all wells of several immunoSEQ 96-well plates, and each plate was treated as a replicate. Each replicate PCR for sorted subsets received around 200 ng genomic DNA, equal to about 30,000 T cell genomes. Purified libraries were quantified with a Qubit 3.0 fluorometer, sized on a Bioanalyzer 2100, and re-quantified with the KAPA Library Quantification kit. Each immunoSEQ 96-well plate was sequenced on its own single-read 150-cycle Illumina NextSeq 550 flow cell. The authors' analysis ran thus. The immunoSEQ output contained only junctional sequences without quality scores, so filtering could not match that applied to full-length reads. To assign V/J genes and CDR3, sequences were annotated against IMGT germline references using PyIR, a Python wrapper for IgBLAST v1.9. Any read was removed if the V/J assignment was weak (E-value above 1e-6), the CDR3 was missing, or the read contained stop codons, out-of-frame junctions, or ambiguous translated residues. A V3J clonotype was defined by an identical inferred V gene, J gene, and CDR3 amino acid sequence. To compute the percentage overlap between repertoires, the number of shared unique clonotypes was divided by the size of the smaller repertoire. Richness of each repertoire was evaluated using RTK rarefaction, the Chao1 estimator, and Recon v2.1 estimates of unobserved clonotypes. For all TCRbeta clonotypes obtained by the gDNA method from several donors, generation probabilities were computed with OLGA. In TCRdb, the immuneACCESS table is reduced to in-frame sequences with V and J assigned. These tables do not hold every clone; where another copy was compared, an unresolved V gene accounts for under half, and the others remain unexplained. The DNA gave D and trimming, while V, J and clone size come from that table. Counted in this sample were hundreds of thousands of clones; 74% of them appeared once. The ten largest make up about 9.4% of the sample.

The chain employs TRBV5-5 and TRBJ2-5, and possibly TRBD1, on 5 matching bases. This sequence was found in a man aged 25-45 years in good health. Sequenced material: memory CD4+ T cells sorted from blood. The sample's cell subset or site label, decoded: CD45RA-negative fraction. The nucleotides read TGTGCCAGCAGCTTCAGGCCCCAGGGTGGGGAGACCCAGTACTTC. Translation gives CASSFRPQGGETQYF.